The 14 T cell receptor beta chains below come from one sample, sequenced in a study of blood T cell repertoires in COVID-19. Sequencing was performed with immunoSEQ multiplex PCR; in TCRdb, only in-frame clones are kept and a portion is missing. The table records about 140,000 clones, 78% of them present only once. The specimen sequenced was PBMCs or T cells enriched from blood (not recorded which). The receptor source for this set is a woman in her forties or fifties who had recovered from COVID-19.

The rearrangement joins TRBV5-8 to TRBJ1-2, with TRBD1 matching 7 bases. Trimming took 0 bases from V and 1 from J; bases not matched to a gene: 9. The CDR3 sequence is 17 residues long. Germline V gene sequence: CDR1 SGHTS, CDR2 YDEGEE. The CDR3 loop reads CASSLAHDRDLNYGYTF. Here the CDR3 DNA reads TGTGCCAGCAGCTTGGCTCACGACAGGGACCTTAACTATGGCTACACCTTC. Using reference TRBV5-8 and TRBJ1-2 for the parts outside the CDR3, the full variable domain is EAGVTQSPTHLIKTRGQQATLRCSPISGHTSVYWYQQALGLGLQFLLWYDEGEERNRGNFPPRFSGRQFPNYSSELNVNALELEDSALYLCASSLAHDRDLNYGYTFGSGTRLTVV.

V is TRBV7-8 and J is TRBJ2-7; a weak D match, TRBD1 (6 bases). Trimming shortened V by 0 bases and J by 2 bases, and 11 bases separated the two germline ends. The CDR3 has 15 residues. Germline V gene data show CDR1 as SGHVS and CDR2 as FQNEAQ. The CDR3 region has the DNA TGTGCCAGCAGCTTAGCGATAGCAGGGGCCTACGAGCAGTACGTC. It specifies CASSLAIAGAYEQYV.

This clone has a handful of counts. The chain has TRBV5-4 and TRBJ2-3; 10 bases line up with TRBD2. After removal of 6 bases from V and 6 bases from J, the junction contained 7 bases not matched to a gene. Germline V gene sequence: CDR1 SGHNT, CDR2 YYREEE (reference sequence). This CDR3 comprises 14 residues. This chain's CDR3 is CASNERGGLDTQYF. The CDR3 DNA is TGTGCCAGCAACGAGCGGGGGGGCCTGGATACGCAGTATTTT.

In nucleotides, the CDR3 is TGTGCCAGCAGCTTTGAACAGACACAAGAGACCCAGTACTTC. Translated: CASSFEQTQETQYF. The rearrangement joins TRBV5-7 to TRBJ2-5; D ambiguous. TRBV5-7 is marked as an open reading frame, function uncertain. V was clipped by 2 bases and J by 2 bases, with 10 bases between them. The CDR3 is 14 amino acids.

This chain uses TRBV18 with TRBJ2-3, with TRBD2 matching over 12 bases. This CDR3 comprises 19 residues. The J segment lost 5 bases and the V segment lost 0 bases, leaving 12 bases of the junction unmatched. The germline V gene encodes CDR1 KGHSH and CDR2 LQKENI. The CDR3 is CASSPPNTLAGGPGDTQYF. The CDR3, as DNA: TGTGCCAGCTCACCACCCAATACTCTAGCGGGGGGGCCCGGAGATACGCAGTATTTT. The full variable domain, in which reference TRBV18 and TRBJ2-3 provide the parts outside the CDR3, is NAGVMQNPRHLVRRRGQEARLRCSPMKGHSHVYWYRQLPEEGLKFMVYLQKENIIDESGMPKERFSAEFPKEGPSILRIQQVVRGDSAAYFCASSPPNTLAGGPGDTQYFGPGTRLTVL.

In this sample, this clone turned up once. The gene calls are TRBV4-2 and TRBJ1-2, with 9 bases fitting TRBD1. Germline lookup yields CDR1 LGHNA and CDR2 YNFKEQ. The V segment lost 3 bases and the J segment 4 bases; nucleotides outside the gene matches: 6. The CDR3 sequence is 15 residues long. The DNA for the CDR3 is TGTGCCAGCAGCCACGGACAGGGGAAGGGCTATGGCTACACCTTC. It yields the protein CASSHGQGKGYGYTF.

The genes are TRBV28 and TRBJ2-1; TRBD1 aligns across 7 bases. Germline V gives CDR1 MDHEN, CDR2 SYDVKM. The CDR3 contains 14 residues. Germline trimming cut 6 bases from V and 1 base from J; bases unmatched to any gene: 3. The CDR3, as DNA: TGTGCCAGCAGCCGGACAGGTTCCTACAATGAGCAGTTCTTC. Protein product: CASSRTGSYNEQFF.

This chain joins TRBV9 and TRBJ2-2; 12 bases line up with TRBD2. The CDR3 runs 16 residues. Germline V lookup: CDR1 SGDLS, CDR2 YYNGEE. The V segment lost 3 bases and the J segment 5 bases; nucleotides outside the gene matches: 5. The CDR3 nucleotides are TGTGCCAGCAGCGCGGGGACTAGCGGGTTTACCGGGGAGCTGTTTTTT. It codes for CASSAGTSGFTGELFF.

The CDR3 DNA follows: TGTGCCAGCAGCGAACTCCAGGGGGCTGAAGCTTTCTTT. Translating it yields CASSELQGAEAFF. The rearrangement links TRBV5-8 to TRBJ1-1, with TRBD1 matching over 7 bases. Germline trimming cut 4 bases from V and 6 bases from J; bases unmatched to any gene: 6. Germline CDR1 reads SGHTS; CDR2 reads YDEGEE. This CDR3 has 13 residues.

The chain carries TRBV7-9 and TRBJ1-6, with D perhaps TRBD1 (5 bases). CDR3 size: 14 residues. V lost 3 bases and J lost 7, with 10 bases in between. From germline, CDR1 is SEHNR and CDR2 FQNEAQ (reference sequence). CDR3 DNA sequence: TGTGCCAGCAGCTTGGGGCAGGACAATTCACCCCTCCACTTT. Protein sequence: CASSLGQDNSPLHF.

V usage is TRBV5-8 and J usage is TRBJ2-5, with D tentatively TRBD1 (6 bases). The germline V gene encodes CDR1 SGHTS and CDR2 YDEGEE. Trimming left V 1 base short and J 5 bases short, with 12 bases between. This CDR3 is 14 amino acids long. The CDR3 DNA sequence: TGTGCCAGCAGCTTGCTGCAGGGGCAGGAGACCCAGTACTTC. Protein: CASSLLQGQETQYF.

This clone was seen many times. The V call is TRBV3-1 (or the pseudogene TRBV3-2), the J call TRBJ2-7; 9 bases line up with TRBD1. V lost 6 bases and J lost 0; bases outside the gene matches: 6. This CDR3 is 15 amino acids long. CDR1 LGHDT and CDR2 YNNKEL come from the germline V gene (reference sequence). The CDR3 DNA reads as TGTGCCAGCAGTCTGAGACAGGGGGACTCCTACGAGCAGTACTTC. Its protein product is CASSLRQGDSYEQYF.

The chain is built from TRBV25-1 and TRBJ2-3; possible D gene TRBD1, 6 bases. Germline CDR1 MGHDK, CDR2 SYGVNS. The CDR3 is 15 amino acids. V was clipped by 3 bases and J by 4 bases, with 14 bases between them. CDR3 coding DNA: TGTGCCAGCAGTGATCCCCGGGCAGGGGCAGATACGCAGTATTTT. Translating it yields CASSDPRAGADTQYF. The full variable domain, completed using reference TRBV25-1 and TRBJ2-3, is EADIYQTPRYLVIGTGKKITLECSQTMGHDKMYWYQQDPGMELHLIHYSYGVNSTEKGDLSSESTVSRIRTEHFPLTLESARPSHTSQYLCASSDPRAGADTQYFGPGTRLTVL.

The rearrangement uses TRBV28 and TRBJ1-5; D is undetermined. Germline loops: CDR1 MDHEN, CDR2 SYDVKM. There are 14 residues in the CDR3. The V and J ends lost 6 bases and 5 bases respectively, with 14 bases between them. The CDR3 reads CASRNSPVYQPQHF. The CDR3 region has the DNA TGTGCCAGCAGAAACAGTCCGGTCTATCAGCCCCAGCATTTT.